The next 19 T cell receptor beta chains were all read from a single sample in a study of response to subunit inactivated influenza vaccine. TCRdb re-called the RT-PCR reads with MiXCR, one entry per CDR3 protein. The repertoire holds 500,000 or so distinct CDR3 sequences, more than 15% seen once, with less than 4% in the top ten. The sequenced sample was CD4+ T cells sorted from PBMCs, obtained roughly 24 months after vaccination. These receptor sequences come from a man aged 45 to 70 who received an inactivated influenza vaccine.

This clonotype has a handful of counts. In DNA, the CDR3 is TGCAGTGCTAGAGGACAGGGAACCTTCGTATCCTACGAGCAGTACTTC. Amino acids: CSARGQGTFVSYEQYF. The rearrangement uses TRBV20-1 and TRBJ2-7; 7 bases match TRBD1. There are 16 residues in the CDR3. Germline V gene lookup returns CDR1 DFQATT and CDR2 SNEGSKA (reference sequence). After removal of 1 base from V and 1 base from J, the junction contained 10 bases not matched to a gene.

The chain links TRBV7-7 to TRBJ2-3; unclear D gene. From germline, CDR1 is SSHAT and CDR2 FNYEAQ (reference sequence). V lost 3 bases and J lost 3, with 7 bases in between. The CDR3 covers 13 residues. CDR3 residues: CASSFTVTDTQYF. In DNA, the CDR3 is TGTGCCAGCAGCTTTACAGTGACAGATACGCAGTATTTT.

The CDR3 reads CASSLASASGNTIYF. The CDR3 region has the DNA TGCGCCAGCAGCTTGGCAAGTGCCTCTGGAAACACCATATATTTT. The chain has TRBV5-1 and TRBJ1-3; no reliable D call. With 0 bases removed from V and 0 bases from J, the gap between germline ends came to 7 bases. Looked up from germline, CDR1 is SGHRS and CDR2 is YFSETQ. This CDR3 has 15 residues.

The J gene is TRBJ2-5, the V gene TRBV12-3 or TRBV12-4; possibly TRBD1 or TRBD2 for D (5 bases each). Trimming took 4 bases from V and 7 from J, leaving 10 bases between them. This CDR3 comprises 12 residues. CDR3 region: CASSSRDGTQYF. Written as DNA, the CDR3 is TGTGCCAGCAGTTCCCGGGACGGGACCCAGTACTTC.

The chain combines TRBV4-2 with TRBJ2-2, with D perhaps TRBD2 (5 bases). The germline CDR1 and CDR2 sequences are LGHNA and YNFKEQ. Trimming stripped 0 bases from V and 5 bases from J, with 10 bases between. This CDR3 has 15 residues. CDR3 protein: CASSQERWRTGELFF. CDR3 DNA: TGTGCCAGCAGCCAAGAGAGGTGGAGGACCGGGGAGCTGTTTTTT.

The chain combines TRBV6-5 with TRBJ1-3; D gene ambiguous. CDR1 is MNHEY, CDR2 SVGAGI, per germline. The CDR3 length is 12 residues. V was clipped by 6 bases and J by 4 bases, with 7 bases between them. In nucleotides, the CDR3 is TGTGCCAGCAGGGAGCCCGGAAACACCATATATTTT. Translation gives CASREPGNTIYF.

J is TRBJ2-7 and V is TRBV6-2 or TRBV6-3; no clear D. V was shortened by 2 bases and J by 2 bases, with 7 bases between the two germline ends. Germline V gene data show CDR1 as MNHEY and CDR2 as SVGEGT. CDR3 size: 13 residues. CDR3 residues: CASSYTRAYEQYF. CDR3 DNA sequence: TGTGCCAGCAGTTACACGAGAGCCTACGAGCAGTACTTC.

This clonotype has a handful of counts. V gene TRBV20-1 combines with J gene TRBJ2-3, with 7 bases matching TRBD1. CDR3 length: 16 residues. The V and J ends lost 0 bases and 2 bases, in that order; junction bases with no gene match: 8. Germline CDR1 is DFQATT and CDR2 is SNEGSKA (reference sequence). The CDR3 nucleotides read TGCAGTGCTAGAGACCCGACAGGGACCTACACAGATACGCAGTATTTT. Translated: CSARDPTGTYTDTQYF.

The chain is built from TRBV20-1 and TRBJ1-1, with TRBD1 matching 9 bases. Germline CDR1 reads DFQATT; CDR2 reads SNEGSKA (reference sequence). The V gene end was trimmed by 7 bases and the J gene end by 0 bases; junction bases not matched to a gene: 9. This CDR3 region has 15 residues. This CDR3 is CSVRRDRVLNTEAFF. DNA for the CDR3: TGCAGTGTAAGAAGGGACAGGGTCCTGAACACTGAAGCTTTCTTT.

This clonotype appeared a few times. The chain has TRBV6-1 and TRBJ2-7; no reliable D call. Germline V gene sequence: CDR1 MNHNS, CDR2 SASEGT. Trimming cost V 1 base and J 1 base, with 8 bases left between them. This CDR3 region has 14 residues. The CDR3 bases are TGTGCCAGCAGTGAAGGCCTGATTTCCTACGAGCAGTACTTC. It codes for CASSEGLISYEQYF.

This clonotype was observed a handful of times. The rearrangement uses TRBV3-1 and TRBJ1-6; 7 bases agree with TRBD1. Per germline, CDR1 LGHDT and CDR2 YNNKEL (reference sequence). With 4 bases clipped from V and 1 base from J, the junction kept 10 bases outside the gene matches. This CDR3 is 18 amino acids long. CDR3 nucleotides: TGTGCCAGCAGCCCGCTGGGACAGCGGATGTCCTATAATTCACCCCTCCACTTT. Protein: CASSPLGQRMSYNSPLHF.

This clonotype was seen a handful of times. The rearrangement uses TRBV5-5 and TRBJ2-5, with D perhaps matching TRBD1 (6 bases). Germline assignment: CDR1 SGHKS and CDR2 YYEKEE (reference sequence). The CDR3 covers 13 residues. V was trimmed by 4 bases and J by 4 bases, leaving 11 bases between them. CDR3 in amino acids: CASSTGYRETQYF. The CDR3 DNA sequence: TGTGCCAGCAGCACAGGGTACCGAGAGACCCAGTACTTC.

The table lists this clonotype with many counts. The chain links TRBV19 to TRBJ1-5; 7 nucleotides align to TRBD1. The CDR3 covers 15 residues. Unmatched junction bases numbered 9, after V lost 7 bases and J lost 3 bases. The germline V gene encodes CDR1 LNHDA and CDR2 SQIVND (reference sequence). In nucleotides, the CDR3 is TGTGCCAGTAAGACCGGGACAGCCAACAATCAGCCCCAGCATTTT. It is translated as CASKTGTANNQPQHF.

The chain has TRBV20-1 and TRBJ1-6; a possible D gene is TRBD1 (5 bases). Germline V gene sequence: CDR1 DFQATT, CDR2 SNEGSKA (reference sequence). V was shortened by 2 bases and J by 6 bases, with 17 bases between the two germline ends. This CDR3 is 16 amino acids long. CDR3 loop: CSARKQGRDLNSPLHF. The CDR3 DNA sequence: TGCAGTGCTAGAAAACAAGGGAGGGACCTTAATTCACCCCTCCACTTT.

V usage is TRBV6-5 and J usage is TRBJ1-3, with 9 positions matching TRBD1. The trim removed 2 bases at V and 8 bases at J, leaving 4 bases unmatched. The CDR3 runs 14 residues. Germline V lookup: CDR1 MNHEY, CDR2 SVGAGI. CDR3 coding DNA: TGTGCCAGCAGTTACAACAGGGGGCTGGACACCATATATTTT. It translates to CASSYNRGLDTIYF.

This clonotype was seen at least ten times. The chain employs TRBV3-1 and TRBJ1-2; D ambiguous. The V end was cut by 4 bases, the J end by 7 bases, with 10 bases between. This CDR3 comprises 12 residues. Germline V lookup: CDR1 LGHDT, CDR2 YNNKEL (reference sequence). The CDR3 DNA sequence: TGTGCCAGCAGCCGCTTGGAGAGTGGCTACACCTTC. Translation: CASSRLESGYTF.

The rearrangement joins TRBV7-6 to TRBJ2-7; D tentatively reads TRBD1 or TRBD2 (6 bases each). CDR3 length: 14 amino acids. With 1 base removed from V and 5 bases from J, the gap between germline ends came to 12 bases. Germline CDR1 SGHVS, CDR2 FNYEAQ. The CDR3 spells CASSLEQGGDEQYF. CDR3 in DNA: TGTGCCAGCAGCTTAGAACAGGGAGGCGACGAGCAGTACTTC.

This clonotype occurred many times. The chain couples TRBV6-2 or TRBV6-3 to TRBJ2-2, with a tentative D call TRBD2 (6 bases). CDR3 size: 13 residues. The V gene lost 8 bases and the J gene lost 0 bases, with 7 bases spanning the gap. Germline V CDR1 and CDR2: MNHEY, SVGEGT. CDR3 in amino acids: CASRGSNTGELFF. Here the CDR3 DNA reads TGTGCCAGCCGGGGGTCGAACACCGGGGAGCTGTTTTTT.

This clonotype was seen ten or more times. The J gene is TRBJ2-3, the V gene TRBV29-1, with TRBD2 matching 12 bases. Per the germline V gene, CDR1 is SQVTM and CDR2 is ANQGSEA. The V gene end was trimmed by 6 bases and the J gene end by 4 bases; junction bases not matched to a gene: 2. CDR3 size: 13 residues. The CDR3 sequence: CSVTSGSSDTQYF. The CDR3 nucleotides read TGCAGCGTGACTAGCGGGAGCTCAGATACGCAGTATTTT.